This T cell receptor (beta chain) was found in a study of response to subunit inactivated influenza vaccine. Study-wide findings and caveats: The authors proposed limited new T cell recruitment per seasonal influenza vaccination.

As regards this clonotype: Its specificity is unknown.

TCRdb analysed the RT-PCR reads with MiXCR anew, one entry per CDR3 protein. The table has 500,000 to 600,000 distinct CDR3 sequences, roughly 12% seen once; the top ten hold 9.5% to 12%. V gave up 0 bases and J gave up 0 bases, with 10 bases separating them. The germline CDR1 and CDR2 sequences are DFQATT and SNEGSKA (reference sequence). The CDR3 totals 15 residues. These data were also filed under a second study, of T cells expressing NK-cell markers. That publication notes: The TCR beta cDNA came from 5'RACE template switching with UMIs. Sorting of alpha-beta TCR T cells alone was achieved in several experiments with an anti-gamma-delta TCR antibody. One observes that, in several donors, these clonotypes were also the leading ones within the CD3+CD56-NKG2C+ fraction. Expanded NKG2C+ T cell clones had unclear HCMV specificity.

The chain couples TRBV20-1 to TRBJ2-3; no clear D gene. The receptor was derived from a man aged 50 to 60 who received an inactivated influenza vaccine. The material was PBMCs from blood, obtained on the day of vaccination. The CDR3 sequence is CSARDLTLSTDTQYF. Here the CDR3 DNA reads TGCAGTGCTAGAGATCTCACCCTAAGCACAGATACGCAGTATTTT.